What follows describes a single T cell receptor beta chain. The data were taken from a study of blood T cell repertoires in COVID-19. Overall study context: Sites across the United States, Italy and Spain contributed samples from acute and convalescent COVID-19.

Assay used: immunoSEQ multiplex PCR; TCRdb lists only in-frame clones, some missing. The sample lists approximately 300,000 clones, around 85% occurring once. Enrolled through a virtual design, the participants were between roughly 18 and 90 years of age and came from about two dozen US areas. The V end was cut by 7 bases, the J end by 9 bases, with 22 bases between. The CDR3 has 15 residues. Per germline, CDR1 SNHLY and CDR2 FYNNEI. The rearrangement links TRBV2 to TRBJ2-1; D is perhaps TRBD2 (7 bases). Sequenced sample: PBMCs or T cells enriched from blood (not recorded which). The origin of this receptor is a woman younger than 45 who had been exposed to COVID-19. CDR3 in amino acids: CASKGGLPTLGEQFF. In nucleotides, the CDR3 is TGTGCCAGCAAGGGGGGACTACCAACACTCGGTGAGCAGTTCTTC.